This T cell receptor beta chain is drawn from a study of human T cells and chemical hapten exposure. Background on the study: Reading of the patch tests, which applied 0.01% DPC to the upper back, occurred at 6 days. Study-level findings and limits: Large CDR3 similarity clusters arose significantly more often from expanded TCRs than from controls.

For this clonotype: Its antigen is still unknown.

TCRdb reprocessed the RACE reads via MiXCR and lists one record per CDR3 protein. This table holds 150,000 to 200,000 distinct CDR3 sequences, roughly a quarter found once. Regarding time point: patch test 3, about 24 weeks after DPC sensitization. Documented treatment: therapeutic diphenylcyclopropenone sensitization with weekly scalp DPC. Investigators collected blood before applying each patch test. The CDR3 is made up of 11 amino acids. Germline values: CDR1 DFQATT, CDR2 SNEGSKA (reference sequence). V was clipped by 4 bases and J by 11 bases, with 14 bases between them. The material sequenced was whole blood, taken in connection with sensitization to the hapten diphenylcyclopropenone (DPC). The receptor comes from a woman aged 18-30 years with alopecia areata. Some clones in this sample may be carry-over from other donors' samples. The rearrangement joins TRBV20-1 to TRBJ1-1; D is possibly TRBD1 (6 bases). CDR3 protein: CSANWDMWAFF. The CDR3 region has the DNA TGCAGTGCTAATTGGGACATGTGGGCTTTCTTT.